This TCR beta chain was profiled in a study of T cell responses to AZD1222 COVID-19 vaccine (dated by TCRdb to the early 2020s). For context, the study as a whole: Because spike-specific TCR depth and breadth did not differ between the two schedules, AZD1222 recipients who got a second dose at roughly 4 weeks were pooled with those who got a second dose at roughly 12 weeks. TCR sequencing covered more than 230 trial participants: 200 to 220 given two doses of AZD1222 and about 26 given two doses of MenACWY control vaccine. Enrollment into the trials was organized by age into subgroups of 18-55, 56-69 and 70-plus years, and those subgroups contained roughly 150, 30 and 60 TCR-sequenced participants, respectively. What the research found in general, with its limitations: The vaccine-associated CD4 TCRs covered the entire spike protein, and the dominant responses fell in regions 160-218 and 743-854. Only six AZD1222 recipients were SARS-CoV-2 seropositive at baseline, limiting conclusions about previously exposed vaccinees. After two AZD1222 doses, spike-specific TCR breadth and depth were significantly higher than at day 0 and than in MenACWY recipients. Because no day 14 peak-response samples were available, the repertoires could be characterized only after the peak T cell response. Reportedly, close to half of the unique spike-specific TCRs recognized epitopes lying outside the regions that are mutated in the B.1.351 and B.1.1.7 variants. Participants were mostly white British, with more females than males. The authors suggested clonal diversity may have been underestimated. The 56-69-year group was small, and its depth increase did not reach significance, likely because of low power.

The time point label corresponds to: baseline before first vaccination. Vaccinee samples were obtained from the UK trials COV001 and COV002, which included a single-blind randomized controlled phase 2/3 trial of AZD1222 (ChAdOx1 nCoV-19) in healthy adults. Trial participant PBMC samples were collected at day 0 and day 28 after the second dose for TCRbeta chain sequencing. The CDR3 regions of human TCRbeta chains were analyzed by immunosequencing. The source study handled its data this way. Repertoire TCRs were matched against a reference library of SARS-CoV-2-specific TCRs generated with the MIRA antigen-specificity platform. Breadth meant the fraction of unique TCRs that were SARS-CoV-2-associated, whereas depth meant the fraction of total T cells that were SARS-CoV-2-associated. Each spike-specific TCR was assigned to its reactive spike region and to a CD4 or CD8 class using the MIRA data. Log10-transformed breadth and depth values were compared by one-way ANOVA with Sidak's multiple comparisons tests. TCRdb carries this immuneACCESS record with in-frame sequences only. Its versions omit some clonotypes, under half of them owing to an unresolved V gene in the studies checked, with the rest unexplained. The V and J calls and the clone size are those of that table, but D and trimming were determined from the DNA. The table for this sample lists roughly 85,000 clones; roughly 90% of them were counted only once. Together, the top ten hold 6% to 9% of the sample.

This clone was detected only once. The clone's antigen remains unknown. There are no base qualities to consult, and no much larger clone falls within one base. Trimming takes 5 bases from V and 4 bases from J, and the germline ends sit 14 bases apart. The CDR3 numbers 15 residues from cysteine through phenylalanine. CDR3 DNA only is kept here, 45 bases in frame from base 1. Taken from the germline V gene, the CDR1 and CDR2 loops are SGHDN and FVKESK. Sequenced material: peripheral blood, taken on day 0 of AZD1222 vaccination. The V and J segments used are TRBV14 and TRBJ1-4, and the D gene may be TRBD1, 5 bases matching. This sequence originates from an adult in good health. The DNA sequence follows: TGTGCCAGCAGCTACCGGGGCAGCGGTAATGAAAAACTGTTTTTT. The resulting protein is CASSYRGSGNEKLFF.